A selection of T cell receptor beta chains follows, all from one sample in a study of cytomegalovirus exposure and HLA in healthy donors. The method was immunoSEQ multiplex PCR; TCRdb's version includes in-frame clones alone and lacks a portion of them. The table includes 200,000 to 250,000 clones, around 85% detected once. Sequencing was done on a sample of PBMCs. These receptors came from a human donor in good health. Each CDR3 is given with its conserved first and last residue. Fields, in order: CDR3 length, J gene, V gene, clone size, D gene, CDR3 protein, CDR3 DNA. A D gene is named only where the DNA matches it firmly. The size of a clone is reported for some rows only, either as once, few or many, or as a class for expanded clones.

CDR3 length: 14; J gene: TRBJ1-4; V gene: TRBV6-1; clone size: NA; D gene: NA; CDR3 protein: CASSFSITNEKLFF; CDR3 DNA: TGTGCCAGCAGTTTTTCTATTACTAATGAAAAACTGTTTTTT
CDR3 length: 18; J gene: TRBJ2-1; V gene: TRBV29-1; clone size: once; D gene: TRBD2; CDR3 protein: CSVVWTSGRGVPYNEQFF; CDR3 DNA: TGCAGCGTAGTATGGACTAGCGGGAGGGGTGTTCCCTACAATGAGCAGTTCTTC
CDR3 length: 21; J gene: TRBJ1-5; V gene: TRBV12-2; clone size: NA; D gene: NA; CDR3 protein: CASRLEGPGTGRGYSNQPQHF; CDR3 DNA: TGTGCAAGTCGCTTAGAGGGGCCCGGGACAGGGAGGGGGTATAGCAATCAGCCCCAGCATTTT
CDR3 length: 15; J gene: TRBJ2-1; V gene: TRBV6-4; clone size: NA; D gene: TRBD2; CDR3 protein: CASSATSGGVNEQFF; CDR3 DNA: TGTGCCAGCAGCGCTACTAGCGGAGGGGTGAATGAGCAGTTCTTC
CDR3 length: 14; J gene: TRBJ2-1; V gene: TRBV7-3; clone size: NA; D gene: TRBD2; CDR3 protein: CASSQTSGYNEQFF; CDR3 DNA: TGTGCCAGCAGCCAGACTAGCGGGTACAATGAGCAGTTCTTC
CDR3 length: 16; J gene: TRBJ1-2; V gene: TRBV7-3; clone size: few; D gene: TRBD1; CDR3 protein: CASSRRDRGRTYGYTF; CDR3 DNA: TGTGCCAGCAGCCGGCGGGACAGGGGGCGCACCTATGGCTACACCTTC
CDR3 length: 17; J gene: TRBJ1-5; V gene: TRBV4-2; clone size: NA; D gene: NA; CDR3 protein: CASSVAQGLDSNQPQHF; CDR3 DNA: TGTGCCAGCAGCGTTGCCCAGGGATTGGATAGCAATCAGCCCCAGCATTTT
CDR3 length: 15; J gene: TRBJ2-3; V gene: TRBV2; clone size: NA; D gene: NA; CDR3 protein: CASSDGRSRTDTQYF; CDR3 DNA: TGTGCCAGCAGTGATGGGAGGTCACGCACAGATACGCAGTATTTT
CDR3 length: 18; J gene: TRBJ2-2; V gene: TRBV4-2; clone size: NA; D gene: TRBD2; CDR3 protein: CASSQLMEGLARIGELFF; CDR3 DNA: TGTGCCAGCAGCCAGCTCATGGAAGGACTAGCCCGTATAGGGGAGCTGTTTTTT
CDR3 length: 17; J gene: TRBJ1-2; V gene: TRBV28; clone size: NA; D gene: TRBD1; CDR3 protein: CASRDRGLPSANYGYTF; CDR3 DNA: TGTGCCAGTAGGGACAGGGGGCTTCCGTCGGCTAACTATGGCTACACCTTC
CDR3 length: 14; J gene: TRBJ1-2; V gene: TRBV6-5; clone size: NA; D gene: TRBD1; CDR3 protein: CASSRQGLRYGYTF; CDR3 DNA: TGTGCCAGCAGCAGACAGGGTCTGCGGTATGGCTACACCTTC
CDR3 length: 16; J gene: TRBJ2-7; V gene: TRBV6-1; clone size: NA; D gene: TRBD1; CDR3 protein: CASSEDPGQGAYEQYF; CDR3 DNA: TGTGCCAGCAGTGAAGATCCCGGCCAGGGGGCCTACGAGCAGTACTTC
CDR3 length: 15; J gene: TRBJ2-7; V gene: TRBV21-1; clone size: NA; D gene: NA; CDR3 protein: CASSTRDSDTYEQYF; CDR3 DNA: TGTGCCAGCAGCACCCGGGACAGTGATACCTACGAGCAGTACTTC
CDR3 length: 13; J gene: TRBJ2-5; V gene: TRBV30; clone size: NA; D gene: NA; CDR3 protein: CAWSVAYQETQYF; CDR3 DNA: TGTGCCTGGAGTGTAGCGTACCAAGAGACCCAGTACTTC
CDR3 length: 14; J gene: TRBJ2-7; V gene: TRBV19; clone size: NA; D gene: NA; CDR3 protein: CASSLREKRDEQYF; CDR3 DNA: TGTGCCAGTAGTCTCCGGGAGAAGCGGGACGAGCAGTACTTC
CDR3 length: 15; J gene: TRBJ1-1; V gene: TRBV7-9; clone size: once; D gene: NA; CDR3 protein: CSSSLVKTSPYEAFF; CDR3 DNA: TGTTCCAGCAGCTTAGTCAAGACATCCCCCTATGAAGCTTTCTTT
CDR3 length: 16; J gene: TRBJ2-5; V gene: TRBV18; clone size: NA; D gene: NA; CDR3 protein: CASSPIVMAGQETQYF; CDR3 DNA: TGTGCCAGCTCACCAATAGTAATGGCAGGGCAAGAGACCCAGTACTTC
CDR3 length: 14; J gene: TRBJ2-7; V gene: TRBV27; clone size: NA; D gene: NA; CDR3 protein: CASRRQALSYEQYF; CDR3 DNA: TGTGCCAGCAGACGACAGGCACTGTCCTACGAGCAGTACTTC
CDR3 length: 12; J gene: TRBJ2-7; V gene: TRBV19; clone size: NA; D gene: TRBD1; CDR3 protein: CASRPSGGEQYF; CDR3 DNA: TGTGCCAGTAGACCCTCAGGGGGCGAGCAGTACTTC
CDR3 length: 16; J gene: TRBJ2-3; V gene: TRBV11-3; clone size: NA; D gene: TRBD2; CDR3 protein: CASSLGLAGAKDTQYF; CDR3 DNA: TGTGCCAGCAGCTTAGGACTAGCGGGAGCCAAAGATACGCAGTATTTT
CDR3 length: 15; J gene: TRBJ1-2; V gene: TRBV28; clone size: NA; D gene: TRBD1; CDR3 protein: CASSLSEQGAHGYTF; CDR3 DNA: TGTGCCAGCAGTTTAAGTGAACAGGGGGCCCATGGCTACACCTTC
CDR3 length: 15; J gene: TRBJ1-5; V gene: TRBV28; clone size: NA; D gene: TRBD1; CDR3 protein: CASTTLDREGQPQHF; CDR3 DNA: TGTGCCAGCACCACCCTCGACAGGGAAGGTCAGCCCCAGCATTTT
CDR3 length: 14; J gene: TRBJ2-7; V gene: TRBV6-6; clone size: few; D gene: TRBD1; CDR3 protein: CASRLRGYTDEQYF; CDR3 DNA: TGTGCCAGCAGACTCAGGGGGTATACGGACGAGCAGTACTTC
CDR3 length: 15; J gene: TRBJ2-7; V gene: TRBV28; clone size: NA; D gene: NA; CDR3 protein: CASSAGLFTSPLQYF; CDR3 DNA: TGTGCCAGCAGTGCCGGACTTTTTACCTCTCCTCTTCAGTACTTC
CDR3 length: 13; J gene: TRBJ2-1; V gene: TRBV29-1; clone size: NA; D gene: NA; CDR3 protein: CSGEGRGGDEQFF; CDR3 DNA: TGCAGCGGTGAAGGACGGGGTGGGGATGAGCAGTTCTTC
CDR3 length: 16; J gene: TRBJ2-7; V gene: TRBV7-9; clone size: NA; D gene: NA; CDR3 protein: CASSLSLETGTYEQYF; CDR3 DNA: TGTGCCAGCAGCCTGAGCCTGGAGACAGGGACTTACGAGCAGTACTTC
CDR3 length: 22; J gene: TRBJ2-2; V gene: TRBV5-1; clone size: NA; D gene: TRBD2; CDR3 protein: CASSLKYGTSGRARPNTGELFF; CDR3 DNA: TGCGCCAGCAGCTTGAAATACGGGACTAGCGGGAGGGCCCGACCAAACACCGGGGAGCTGTTTTTT
CDR3 length: 16; J gene: TRBJ2-1; V gene: TRBV19; clone size: NA; D gene: NA; CDR3 protein: CASSGAAGASYNEQFF; CDR3 DNA: TGTGCCAGTAGTGGGGCGGCGGGGGCCTCCTACAATGAGCAGTTCTTC
CDR3 length: 16; J gene: TRBJ2-5; V gene: TRBV5-1; clone size: NA; D gene: TRBD2; CDR3 protein: CASSVGTSGRHETQYF; CDR3 DNA: TGCGCCAGCAGCGTCGGGACTAGCGGGAGGCACGAGACCCAGTACTTC
CDR3 length: 16; J gene: TRBJ2-5; V gene: TRBV5-4; clone size: NA; D gene: TRBD1; CDR3 protein: CASSLGSGRGQETQYF; CDR3 DNA: TGTGCCAGCAGCTTGGGATCGGGCAGGGGGCAAGAGACCCAGTACTTC
CDR3 length: 14; J gene: TRBJ2-5; V gene: TRBV7-9; clone size: NA; D gene: NA; CDR3 protein: CASSLAPSQETQYF; CDR3 DNA: TGTGCCAGCAGCTTAGCCCCGTCCCAAGAGACCCAGTACTTC
CDR3 length: 15; J gene: TRBJ1-5; V gene: TRBV11-2; clone size: NA; D gene: TRBD1; CDR3 protein: CASSLRQGGNQPQHF; CDR3 DNA: TGTGCCAGCAGCCTGAGACAGGGGGGGAATCAGCCCCAGCATTTT
CDR3 length: 14; J gene: TRBJ2-5; V gene: TRBV28; clone size: NA; D gene: TRBD1; CDR3 protein: CASGTGVGQETQYF; CDR3 DNA: TGTGCCAGCGGGACAGGGGTCGGTCAGGAGACCCAGTACTTC
CDR3 length: 14; J gene: TRBJ2-4; V gene: TRBV5-1; clone size: NA; D gene: NA; CDR3 protein: CASSAQGLGNIQYF; CDR3 DNA: TGCGCCAGCAGCGCGCAGGGTTTAGGAAACATTCAGTACTTC
CDR3 length: 18; J gene: TRBJ2-3; V gene: TRBV18; clone size: NA; D gene: TRBD2; CDR3 protein: CASSTRLALEEGTDTQYF; CDR3 DNA: TGTGCCAGCTCCACGCGACTAGCGCTTGAGGAAGGCACAGATACGCAGTATTTT
CDR3 length: 14; J gene: TRBJ2-7; V gene: TRBV28; clone size: few; D gene: TRBD1; CDR3 protein: CASSWGQGKYEQYF; CDR3 DNA: TGTGCCAGCAGTTGGGGACAGGGGAAATACGAGCAGTACTTC
CDR3 length: 15; J gene: TRBJ1-1; V gene: TRBV7-9; clone size: NA; D gene: NA; CDR3 protein: CASSPDSSLNTEAFF; CDR3 DNA: TGTGCCAGCAGCCCGGACTCCAGTTTGAACACTGAAGCTTTCTTT
CDR3 length: 15; J gene: TRBJ1-1; V gene: TRBV6-1; clone size: NA; D gene: TRBD1; CDR3 protein: CASSDRDRGGTEAFF; CDR3 DNA: TGTGCCAGCAGTGACCGAGACAGGGGAGGGACTGAAGCTTTCTTT
CDR3 length: 15; J gene: TRBJ2-4; V gene: TRBV5-1; clone size: NA; D gene: TRBD2; CDR3 protein: CASSLESGRGNIQYF; CDR3 DNA: TGCGCCAGCAGCTTGGAAAGCGGGAGAGGAAACATTCAGTACTTC
CDR3 length: 19; J gene: TRBJ2-1; V gene: TRBV27; clone size: NA; D gene: TRBD2; CDR3 protein: CASSFSIGSLAGSYNEQFF; CDR3 DNA: TGTGCCAGCAGTTTTTCGATCGGGAGTTTAGCGGGATCCTACAATGAGCAGTTCTTC
CDR3 length: 14; J gene: TRBJ1-2; V gene: TRBV28; clone size: NA; D gene: NA; CDR3 protein: CASSLPPGDYGYTF; CDR3 DNA: TGTGCCAGCAGTTTACCTCCCGGGGACTATGGCTACACCTTC
CDR3 length: 17; J gene: TRBJ2-3; V gene: TRBV7-9; clone size: NA; D gene: NA; CDR3 protein: CASSLEVGRYSTDTQYF; CDR3 DNA: TGTGCCAGCAGCTTAGAGGTCGGGAGATATAGCACAGATACGCAGTATTTT
CDR3 length: 15; J gene: TRBJ2-1; V gene: TRBV19; clone size: NA; D gene: TRBD2; CDR3 protein: CASSSAAGGYNEQFF; CDR3 DNA: TGTGCCAGTAGTTCCGCAGCGGGAGGGTACAATGAGCAGTTCTTC
CDR3 length: 14; J gene: TRBJ1-1; V gene: TRBV19; clone size: NA; D gene: NA; CDR3 protein: CASSDGQMNTEAFF; CDR3 DNA: TGTGCCAGTAGTGATGGACAAATGAACACTGAAGCTTTCTTT
CDR3 length: 15; J gene: TRBJ2-1; V gene: TRBV13; clone size: NA; D gene: NA; CDR3 protein: CASSLRAGISNEQFF; CDR3 DNA: TGTGCCAGCAGCTTAAGGGCGGGCATCTCGAATGAGCAGTTCTTC
CDR3 length: 14; J gene: TRBJ2-1; V gene: TRBV11-3; clone size: NA; D gene: NA; CDR3 protein: CASSPRGRYNEQFF; CDR3 DNA: TGTGCCAGCAGCCCGAGAGGGAGATACAATGAGCAGTTCTTC
CDR3 length: 15; J gene: TRBJ2-2; V gene: TRBV5-4; clone size: few; D gene: NA; CDR3 protein: CASSANTRSPGELFF; CDR3 DNA: TGTGCCAGCAGCGCAAATACTAGGAGCCCCGGGGAGCTGTTTTTT
CDR3 length: 14; J gene: TRBJ1-5; V gene: TRBV6-1; clone size: once; D gene: TRBD1; CDR3 protein: CASSFGQGGQPQHF; CDR3 DNA: TGTGCCAGCAGTTTTGGACAGGGCGGACAGCCCCAGCATTTT
CDR3 length: 15; J gene: TRBJ2-7; V gene: TRBV6-1; clone size: NA; D gene: TRBD1; CDR3 protein: CASSREGQGPYEQYF; CDR3 DNA: TGTGCCAGCAGTAGAGAGGGACAGGGACCCTACGAGCAGTACTTC